This T cell receptor beta chain comes out of a study of T cell responses to AZD1222 COVID-19 vaccine. Sequenced by immunoSEQ multiplex PCR; TCRdb stores in-frame clones only, minus some. The sample has 86,000 or so clones; almost 90% are singletons. Germline V gives CDR1 SNHLY, CDR2 FYNNEI. V was cut by 1 base and J by 4 bases, with 8 bases left in between. There are 13 residues in the CDR3. Study findings and constraints: Most donors were white British and more were female, and clonal diversity was possibly underestimated.

Regarding this clone: No antigen is known for it.

Recipients boosted at about 4 weeks or about 12 weeks are pooled. V gene TRBV2 combines with J gene TRBJ2-7; a possible D gene is TRBD2 (5 bases). The material was peripheral blood, obtained 28 days after the second AZD1222 dose. The receptor's source is an adult who received the AZD1222 COVID-19 vaccine. DNA of the CDR3: TGTGCCAGCAGTGAAGGTTTAGCGTACGAGCAGTACTTC. It codes for CASSEGLAYEQYF.